The clone carrying this TCR beta chain has a handful of counts. Its antigen is unknown. V gave up 5 bases and J gave up 1 base, with 20 bases separating them. The V gene's germline CDR1 is SGHTA and CDR2 FQGNSA. The CDR3 consists of 17 residues. This sample is part of a study of T cell responses to AZD1222 COVID-19 vaccine. Study-wide points: There were vaccine-associated CD4 TCRs across spike, dominant at 160-218 and 743-854.

Measured with immunoSEQ multiplex PCR; TCRdb has only the in-frame clones, and not every one. In the table there are some 130,000 clones, approximately 90% of which are singletons. V gene TRBV7-2 combines with J gene TRBJ1-2, with D possibly being TRBD1 (6 bases). The sequence derives from an adult in good health. Sequenced here: peripheral blood, sampled on day 0 of AZD1222 vaccination. CDR3 amino acids: CASSLLLWGRDNYGYTF. CDR3 DNA: TGTGCCAGCAGCCTCCTCCTGTGGGGGCGGGATAACTATGGCTACACCTTC.